The 24 T cell receptor beta chains below all came from one sample that was sequenced in a study of T cell repertoires in cytomegalovirus infection. Their antigens remain unidentified. TCRdb used MiXCR to reprocess the reads, holding one entry per CDR3 protein. This table holds about 770,000 distinct CDR3 sequences, about 28% found once. The source was cultured CD8+ T cells from PBMCs, collected from culture after CMV antigen stimulation. Receptors originate from a human donor in good health (CMV status not recorded). Some clones in this sample may be carry-over from other donors' samples.

As concerns this clonotype: A much larger clone differs from this one at a single base, so this may be a read error. The chain carries TRBV6-4 and TRBJ2-5, with a tentative D call TRBD2 (6 bases). Germline V gene sequence: CDR1 MRHNA, CDR2 SNTAGT. The CDR3 extends over 15 amino acids. Trimming took 3 bases from V and 4 from J, leaving 15 bases between them. CDR3 nucleotides: TGTGCCAGCAGTGAAGTGGCGGGGCAGCGAGAGACCCAGTACTTC. Protein product: CASSEVAGQRETQYF.

This clonotype was recorded a few times. The J gene is TRBJ2-7, the V gene TRBV5-6; D tentatively reads TRBD1 or TRBD2 (5 bases each). The V and J ends lost 3 bases and 1 base respectively, with 11 bases between them. This CDR3 region has 14 residues. Germline V lookup: CDR1 SGHDT, CDR2 YYEEEE. CDR3 sequence (DNA): TGTGCCAGCAGCTATGGGACGGGGTCCTACGAGCAGTACGTC. Its protein is CASSYGTGSYEQYV.

The V gene is TRBV18, the J gene TRBJ1-4, with TRBD1 matching over 7 bases. Germline CDR1 and CDR2: KGHSH and LQKENI. The CDR3 spans 18 residues. The J segment lost 0 bases and the V segment lost 3 bases, leaving 10 bases of the junction unmatched. The CDR3 is CASSPQGVNPATNEKLFF. The CDR3 DNA is TGTGCCAGCTCACCCCAGGGGGTAAACCCTGCAACTAATGAAAAACTGTTTTTT.

This clonotype came up many times. The chain couples TRBV7-2 to TRBJ1-2; 9 nucleotides match TRBD1. CDR1 and CDR2 from the germline V gene are SGHTA and FQGNSA. The CDR3 runs to 15 residues. After removal of 4 bases from V and 1 base from J, the junction contained 4 bases not matched to a gene. CDR3 in amino acids: CASSSDRGDNYGYTF. The DNA of the CDR3 is TGTGCCAGCAGCTCGGACAGGGGAGATAACTATGGCTACACCTTC. Variable domain in full (rest from reference TRBV7-2 and TRBJ1-2): GAGVSQSPSNKVTEKGKDVELRCDPISGHTALYWYRQSLGQGLEFLIYFQGNSAPDKSGLPSDRFSAERTGGSVSTLTIQRTQQEDSAVYLCASSSDRGDNYGYTFGSGTRLTVV.

The chain employs TRBV5-4 and TRBJ2-1; 10 nucleotides agree with TRBD2. This CDR3 is built from 17 residues. Looked up from germline, CDR1 is SGHNT and CDR2 is YYREEE (reference sequence). The V segment lost 3 bases and the J segment 2 bases; nucleotides outside the gene matches: 8. The CDR3 DNA sequence: TGTGCCAGCAGCTCGACTAGCGGGCCCTCCGCCTACAATGAGCAGTTCTTC. Its translation is CASSSTSGPSAYNEQFF.

V gene TRBV7-2 combines with J gene TRBJ2-1; perhaps TRBD2 as D (5 bases). CDR3 size: 13 residues. CDR1 SGHTA and CDR2 FQGNSA come from the germline V gene. Trimming shortened V by 4 bases and J by 8 bases, and 12 bases separated the two germline ends. The CDR3 reads CASSSLMRDEQFF. The CDR3 nucleotides are TGTGCCAGCAGCTCCTTGATGAGGGATGAGCAGTTCTTC. The entire variable domain, with the rest obtained from reference TRBV7-2 and TRBJ2-1, is as follows: GAGVSQSPSNKVTEKGKDVELRCDPISGHTALYWYRQSLGQGLEFLIYFQGNSAPDKSGLPSDRFSAERTGGSVSTLTIQRTQQEDSAVYLCASSSLMRDEQFFGPGTRLTVL.

The DNA for the CDR3 is TGCGCCAGCAGCCAAACACCTACAGGTTTGGGATCCTCTGGGGCCAACGTCCTGACTTTC. Amino acids: CASSQTPTGLGSSGANVLTF. The chain links TRBV4-1 to TRBJ2-6; weak D call: TRBD1 (5 bases). V was trimmed by 2 bases and J by 0 bases, leaving 20 bases between them. This CDR3 has 20 amino acids. Germline V gene data show CDR1 as MGHRA and CDR2 as YSYEKL.

This clonotype has only one observation. This chain links TRBV9 with TRBJ2-3, with D unclear. Germline V CDR1 and CDR2: SGDLS, YYNGEE. CDR3 length: 13 amino acids. Trimming removed 2 bases at V and 2 bases at J, with 6 bases between. CDR3 sequence (DNA): TGTGCCAGCAGCGTTAAGGACACAGATACGCAGTATTTT. Its translation: CASSVKDTDTQYF.

This clonotype was recorded many times. This chain joins TRBV7-6 and TRBJ2-7, with 7 bases identical to TRBD1. The V segment lost 5 bases and the J segment 3 bases; nucleotides outside the gene matches: 4. CDR1 is SGHVS, CDR2 FNYEAQ, per germline. The CDR3 loop spans 13 amino acids. CDR3 protein: CASSPGTDYEQYV. CDR3 bases: TGTGCCAGCAGCCCCGGGACAGACTACGAGCAGTACGTC.

The chain recombines TRBV27 with TRBJ1-5; no firm D call. The V end lost 3 bases, the J end lost 5 bases, and 8 bases lay between the germline ends. The CDR3 runs 13 residues. The germline V gene has CDR1 MNHEY and CDR2 SMNVEV (reference sequence). CDR3 sequence (DNA): TGTGCCAGCAGTTTCGTCAGGCATCAGCCCCAGCATTTT. Protein: CASSFVRHQPQHF.

This clonotype was seen a few times. The rearrangement links TRBV12-3 or TRBV12-4 to TRBJ2-5, with a tentative D call TRBD1 (6 bases). V lost 4 bases and J 5 bases, leaving 17 bases between the germline ends. The CDR3 runs 15 residues. CDR3 loop: CASSSVITGWETQYF. CDR3 in DNA: TGTGCCAGCAGTTCCGTCATCACAGGGTGGGAGACCCAGTACTTC.

V and J are TRBV7-2 and TRBJ2-1, with 16 bases that match TRBD2. J gave up 9 bases and V 6 bases, and 14 bases lay outside the gene matches. The length of the CDR3 is 18 residues. CDR1 is SGHTA, CDR2 FQGNSA, per germline. The CDR3 DNA follows: TGTGCCAGCAGGGATCCGGGACTAGCGGGGGGGCAAAGGTTTGAGCAGTTCTTC. Encoded protein: CASRDPGLAGGQRFEQFF. Supplemented by reference TRBV7-2 and TRBJ2-1, the full variable domain reads GAGVSQSPSNKVTEKGKDVELRCDPISGHTALYWYRQSLGQGLEFLIYFQGNSAPDKSGLPSDRFSAERTGGSVSTLTIQRTQQEDSAVYLCASRDPGLAGGQRFEQFFGPGTRLTVL.

This chain's CDR3 is CASRTRQVEVGQPQHF. CDR3 DNA: TGTGCCAGCCGGACTAGACAGGTAGAAGTCGGTCAGCCCCAGCATTTT. V is TRBV6-1 and J is TRBJ1-5; a possible D gene is TRBD1 (6 bases). V lost 8 bases, J lost 6 bases, and 23 bases lay in between. The CDR3 consists of 16 residues. Germline-derived CDR1 and CDR2 are MNHNS and SASEGT.

This clonotype came up a few times. The CDR3 sequence: CASSFVRELFF. The CDR3 nucleotides are TGTGCCAGCAGTTTTGTTAGGGAGCTGTTTTTT. The rearrangement uses TRBV7-2 and TRBJ2-2; D not resolved. CDR1 and CDR2 from the germline V gene are SGHTA and FQGNSA. Trimming removed 6 bases at V and 9 bases at J, with 8 bases between. The CDR3 has 11 residues.

There are a few counts of this clonotype. J is TRBJ2-3 and V is TRBV6-6, with D perhaps given as TRBD1 or TRBD2 (6 bases each). Germline assignment: CDR1 MNHNY and CDR2 SVGAGI (reference sequence). Trimming cost V 1 base and J 2 bases, with 10 bases left between them. This CDR3 region has 15 residues. The CDR3 DNA sequence: TGTGCCAGCAGTTACTTGGGGGGCCCCACAGATACGCAGTATTTT. Translating gives CASSYLGGPTDTQYF.

This clonotype was detected a few times. J is TRBJ2-7 and V is TRBV13; D is unclear. The CDR3 spans 13 residues. Germline CDR1 is PRHDT and CDR2 is FYEKMQ (reference sequence). The V gene lost 3 bases and the J gene lost 3 bases, with 9 bases spanning the gap. CDR3 sequence (DNA): TGTGCCAGCAGCTTTGGCAGTAACTACGAGCAGTACGTC. Translating gives CASSFGSNYEQYV.

The sample holds a few counts of this clonotype. The J gene is TRBJ1-4, the V gene TRBV5-5; D is unresolved. V lost 2 bases and J 14 bases, leaving 22 bases between the germline ends. The CDR3 covers 15 residues. CDR1 and CDR2 (germline): SGHKS, YYEKEE (reference sequence). CDR3 sequence reads: CASSFVAAIEVGLFF. CDR3 coding DNA: TGTGCCAGCAGCTTTGTGGCGGCCATCGAAGTGGGGCTGTTTTTT.

Points on this clonotype: A junction boundary mismatches the germline segment, possibly from a read error. The chain is built from TRBV7-7 and TRBJ2-5; D tentatively fits TRBD1 or TRBD2 (5 bases each). Germline V gene data show CDR1 as SSHAT and CDR2 as FNYEAQ (reference sequence). There are 13 residues in the CDR3. Here the CDR3 reads CASSLGTYQTQYF. The CDR3 DNA follows: TGTGCTAGCAGCTTGGGGACCTACCAGACCCAGTACTTC. The whole variable domain, filled in from reference TRBV7-7 and TRBJ2-5, reads GAGVSQSPRYKVTKRGQDVTLRCDPISSHATLYWYQQALGQGPEFLTYFNYEAQPDKSGLPSDRFSAERPEGSISTLTIQRTEQRDSAMYRCASSLGTYQTQYFGPGTRLLVL.

The V call is TRBV6-1, the J call TRBJ2-7; D is possibly TRBD2 (6 bases). V dropped 7 bases and J dropped 0 bases, with 7 bases sitting between them. The V gene's germline CDR1 is MNHNS and CDR2 SASEGT. The CDR3 extends over 12 amino acids. The DNA of the CDR3 is TGTGCCAGCATGACTAGCTCCTACGAGCAGTACGTC. Amino acid sequence: CASMTSSYEQYV.

This clonotype was seen a handful of times. The J gene is TRBJ1-6, the V gene TRBV27, with 9 bases lining up with TRBD1. This CDR3 is built from 15 residues. Per germline, CDR1 MNHEY and CDR2 SMNVEV (reference sequence). The junction had 2 bases not matched to a gene; V was cut back by 5 bases and J by 3 bases. The CDR3 region is CASSTGGLYNSPLHF. The DNA for the CDR3 is TGTGCCAGCAGTACAGGGGGCCTCTATAATTCACCCCTCCACTTT.

This clonotype has a handful of counts. This sequence joins TRBV4-1 and TRBJ2-1, with D unresolved. Germline CDR1 reads MGHRA; CDR2 reads YSYEKL. The CDR3 is 13 residues long. V shed 0 bases and J shed 5 bases, with 5 bases lying between them. This chain's CDR3 is CASSQDRNNEQFF. DNA for the CDR3: TGCGCCAGCAGCCAAGATAGGAACAATGAGCAGTTCTTC.

The gene calls are TRBV12-5 and TRBJ2-1; weak D call: TRBD2 (7 bases). The CDR3 loop spans 13 amino acids. Trimming cost V 6 bases and J 6 bases, with 12 bases left between them. Germline values: CDR1 LGHNT, CDR2 FRNRAP. CDR3 amino acids: CASGLGGLNEQFF. The CDR3 nucleotides are TGTGCTAGTGGGCTCGGGGGGCTCAATGAGCAGTTCTTC.

The gene calls are TRBV19 and TRBJ2-1, with 9 bases identical to TRBD1. V shed 6 bases, J shed 8 bases, and the junction held 2 bases outside the gene matches. The CDR3 totals 12 residues. Germline V gene data show CDR1 as LNHDA and CDR2 as SQIVND (reference sequence). The CDR3 nucleotides are TGTGCCAGTAGGGGACAGGGCTATGAGCAGTTCTTC. Translating gives CASRGQGYEQFF. Filled out from reference TRBV19 and TRBJ2-1, the complete variable domain reads DGGITQSPKYLFRKEGQNVTLSCEQNLNHDAMYWYRQDPGQGLRLIYYSQIVNDFQKGDIAEGYSVSREKKESFPLTVTSAQKNPTAFYLCASRGQGYEQFFGPGTRLTVL.

The rearrangement links TRBV11-2 to TRBJ2-1, with TRBD2 identical over 7 bases. Losses at the gene ends were 2 bases for V and 10 bases for J; bases not matched to a gene: 11. This CDR3 is 15 amino acids long. Germline CDR1 SGHAT, CDR2 FQNNGV. This CDR3 reads CASSLRTGGPLEQFF. The CDR3 DNA sequence: TGTGCCAGCAGCTTAAGAACGGGGGGACCCCTAGAGCAGTTCTTC.